Presented here are 16 T cell receptor beta chains from one specimen sequenced in a study of beta chain features in type 1 diabetes. Their target antigens are unknown. Study findings and constraints: People with Type 1 diabetes carried modestly yet significantly shorter TCRB CDR3s in all four CD4+ subsets.

The entirety of the isolated RNA underwent reverse transcription, so expressed TCRB transcripts were sequenced. Using immunoSEQ multiplex PCR, the repertoire was profiled, and TCRdb retains in-frame clones only, with some absent. The sample has under 130,000 clones, 25% to 35% seen once. The sample was central memory CD4+ T cells from blood. These receptors all come from a woman younger than 35 with type 1 diabetes.

The genes are TRBV6-6 and TRBJ2-7; TRBD2 agrees at 14 bases. CDR1 and CDR2 (germline): MNHNY, SVGAGI (reference sequence). The CDR3 has 16 amino acids. The V segment lost 7 bases and the J segment 5 bases; nucleotides outside the gene matches: 10. The CDR3 is CASKPGLAGVENEQYF. In DNA form, the CDR3 reads TGTGCCAGCAAACCGGGACTAGCGGGAGTTGAAAACGAGCAGTACTTC.

The V and J genes are TRBV19 and TRBJ2-4; 7 bases align to TRBD1. CDR1 is LNHDA, CDR2 SQIVND, per germline (reference sequence). The CDR3 contains 13 residues. The J segment lost 10 bases and the V segment lost 7 bases, leaving 10 bases of the junction unmatched. The CDR3 sequence: CASMGQPLRIQYF. The CDR3 coding sequence is TGTGCCAGTATGGGACAGCCCCTACGGATTCAGTACTTC.

The gene calls are TRBV7-3 and TRBJ2-7, with a weak D call TRBD1 (6 bases). The V end was cut by 5 bases, the J end by 5 bases, with 16 bases between. The CDR3 is 14 amino acids. CDR1 is SGHTA, CDR2 FQGTGA, per germline. The CDR3 bases are TGTGCCAGCAGCGTAAGGGGACCAGGGGACGAGCAGTACTTC. It encodes CASSVRGPGDEQYF. Looking up the rest from reference TRBV7-3 and TRBJ2-7 gives the full variable domain: GAGVSQTPSNKVTEKGKYVELRCDPISGHTALYWYRQSLGQGPEFLIYFQGTGAADDSGLPNDRFFAVRPEGSVSTLKIQRTERGDSAVYLCASSVRGPGDEQYFGPGTRLTVT.

The chain combines TRBV7-9 with TRBJ1-5; D call uncertain. This CDR3 is built from 13 residues. With 1 base removed from V and 5 bases from J, the gap between germline ends came to 6 bases. The V gene's germline CDR1 is SEHNR and CDR2 FQNEAQ (reference sequence). CDR3 nucleotide sequence: TGTGCCAGCAGCTTAGGCGTCTATCAGCCCCAGCATTTT. As protein: CASSLGVYQPQHF.

This chain connects TRBV4-3 to TRBJ2-3, with D perhaps matching TRBD1 (5 bases). This CDR3 is 15 amino acids long. Trimming shortened V by 0 bases and J by 1 base, and 8 bases separated the two germline ends. Per germline, CDR1 LGHNA and CDR2 YSLEER. This CDR3 is CASSQDFRGTDTQYF. The CDR3 coding sequence is TGCGCCAGCAGCCAAGATTTCAGGGGCACAGATACGCAGTATTTT.

This clone was counted a few times. V usage is TRBV18 and J usage is TRBJ1-3, with TRBD1 matching 8 bases. Germline CDR1 and CDR2: KGHSH and LQKENI. The ends lost 3 bases at V and 4 bases at J; junction bases unmatched: 5. CDR3 length: 15 amino acids. The CDR3 DNA reads TGTGCCAGCTCACCGGCGGGACAGGCGGGAAACACCATATATTTT. Translation: CASSPAGQAGNTIYF.

The sample holds a few counts of this clone. The chain links TRBV7-9 to TRBJ2-7; 7 nucleotides align to TRBD2. Losses at the gene ends were 4 bases for V and 9 bases for J; bases not matched to a gene: 6. CDR3 length: 12 residues. CDR1 is SEHNR and CDR2 is FQNEAQ in the germline V gene (reference sequence). CDR3 protein: CASSSQREAQYF. The CDR3 nucleotides are TGTGCCAGCAGCTCACAGCGGGAAGCGCAGTACTTC.

V usage is TRBV7-8 and J usage is TRBJ1-2, with 12 bases aligning to TRBD1. The CDR3 sequence is 15 residues long. Germline CDR1 SGHVS, CDR2 FQNEAQ. Trimming took 6 bases from V and 8 from J; bases not matched to a gene: 10. For the CDR3, the DNA is TGTGCCAGCAGTGGGGGACAGGGGGCTTTCGGAGGCTACACCTTC. This sequence encodes CASSGGQGAFGGYTF.

This rearrangement joins TRBV10-2 to TRBJ2-1; 9 bases are a match to TRBD1. In germline, CDR1 is WSHSY, CDR2 SAAADI. This CDR3 contains 13 residues. V shed 6 bases, J shed 10 bases, and the junction held 7 bases outside the gene matches. The CDR3 sequence: CASSETGGREQFF. The CDR3 DNA reads as TGCGCCAGCAGCGAAACAGGGGGCAGGGAGCAGTTCTTC.

In this sample, this clone turned up a few times. J is TRBJ2-5 and V is TRBV6-1, with 9 bases that match TRBD2. The CDR3 sequence is 15 residues long. Unmatched junction bases numbered 9, after V lost 5 bases and J lost 5 bases. Per germline, CDR1 MNHNS and CDR2 SASEGT. DNA for the CDR3: TGTGCCAGCAGTATCAGCGGGAGGTTTCGGGAGACCCAGTACTTC. Translation: CASSISGRFRETQYF.

The chain recombines TRBV11-2 with TRBJ1-3; TRBD1 matches at 7 bases. The J segment lost 4 bases and the V segment lost 6 bases, leaving 12 bases of the junction unmatched. The CDR3 covers 16 residues. Germline values: CDR1 SGHAT, CDR2 FQNNGV. CDR3 loop: CASSWDRSHTGNTIYF. The CDR3, as DNA: TGTGCCAGCAGTTGGGACAGATCGCACACCGGAAACACCATATATTTT.

The chain links TRBV25-1 to TRBJ2-1; TRBD2 agrees at 7 bases. CDR1 MGHDK and CDR2 SYGVNS come from the germline V gene. With V trimmed by 8 bases and J by 6 bases, 22 bases remained unmatched. This CDR3 is 18 amino acids long. CDR3 coding DNA: TGTGCCAGCCTCGGGGAGCGGGACCTCCCAATATGGATCAATGAGCAGTTCTTC. Protein product: CASLGERDLPIWINEQFF.

The chain has TRBV10-3 and TRBJ2-5; D perhaps matches TRBD2 (6 bases). Germline V CDR1 and CDR2: ENHRY, SYGVKD. V was shortened by 3 bases and J by 7 bases, with 15 bases between the two germline ends. The CDR3 contains 14 residues. In nucleotides, the CDR3 is TGTGCCATCAGTGAAAGACTAGATCGCGCGACCCAGTACTTC. This codes for CAISERLDRATQYF.

This clone was found a few times. The J gene is TRBJ1-1, the V gene TRBV10-3; 7 nucleotides match TRBD1. Germline lookup yields CDR1 ENHRY and CDR2 SYGVKD. The CDR3 runs to 15 residues. The ends lost 0 bases at V and 7 bases at J; junction bases unmatched: 8. This chain's CDR3 is CAISESTGAGIEAFF. In nucleotides, the CDR3 is TGTGCCATCAGTGAGTCAACAGGGGCGGGTATTGAAGCTTTCTTT.

The chain has TRBV4-3 and TRBJ1-2; D is possibly TRBD1 (6 bases). CDR1 is LGHNA and CDR2 is YSLEER in the germline V gene. This CDR3 is built from 15 residues. Trimming cost V 0 bases and J 2 bases, with 10 bases left between them. DNA for the CDR3: TGCGCCAGCAGCCAAGATTACGGGACAAACTATGGCTACACCTTC. Residues: CASSQDYGTNYGYTF.

The table lists this clone with a few counts. CDR3 loop: CASSQQRGSAGNTIYF. CDR3 DNA: TGTGCCAGCAGCCAGCAGCGGGGGTCGGCGGGAAACACCATATATTTT. The chain has TRBV14 and TRBJ1-3; tentatively, D is TRBD1 (5 bases). This CDR3 comprises 16 residues. V lost 3 bases to trimming and J lost 4 bases, with 16 bases between them. The germline gives CDR1 SGHDN, CDR2 FVKESK.